This T cell receptor beta chain was identified in a study of T cells in tumors after PD-1 blockade. About the study: Prior checkpoint blockade, systemic immunosuppressant use, or anti-cancer therapy within 4 weeks excluded patients. Findings of the study overall: Clonal replacement, not reinvigoration, is suggested for expanded exhausted CD8+ clones after therapy.

Before and after PD-1 blockade, biopsies were collected from the same primary tumor site. In regard to this clone: Antigen unknown.

Clones were sequenced by immunoSEQ multiplex PCR, and TCRdb holds only the in-frame ones, with some missing. The table records a few thousand clones, 65% to 75% of them present only once. Trimming pared 3 bases from V and 4 bases from J, leaving 7 bases between. The CDR3 runs to 12 residues. The germline CDR1 and CDR2 sequences are DFQATT and SNEGSKA (reference sequence). This sequence originates from a human donor with basal cell carcinoma. The sequenced sample was tumor tissue, obtained before anti-PD-1 treatment. V gene TRBV20-1 combines with J gene TRBJ1-5; D call uncertain. CDR3 bases: TGCAGTGCTAGTAACACGAATCAGCCCCAGCATTTT. It encodes CSASNTNQPQHF.